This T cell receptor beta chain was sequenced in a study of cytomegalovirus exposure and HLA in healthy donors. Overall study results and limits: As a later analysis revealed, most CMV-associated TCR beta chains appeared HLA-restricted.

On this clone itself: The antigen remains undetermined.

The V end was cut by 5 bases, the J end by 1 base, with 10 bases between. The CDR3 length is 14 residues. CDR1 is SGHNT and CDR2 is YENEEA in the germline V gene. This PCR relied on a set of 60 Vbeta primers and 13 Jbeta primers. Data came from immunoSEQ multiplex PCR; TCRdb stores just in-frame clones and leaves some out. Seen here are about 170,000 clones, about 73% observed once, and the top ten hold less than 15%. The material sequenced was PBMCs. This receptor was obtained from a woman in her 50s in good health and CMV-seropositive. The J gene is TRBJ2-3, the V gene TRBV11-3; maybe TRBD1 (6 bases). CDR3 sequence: CASSPGHRTDTQYF. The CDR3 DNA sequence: TGTGCCAGCAGCCCGGGACATCGCACAGATACGCAGTATTTT.